This T cell receptor (beta chain) stems from a study of blood T cell repertoires in COVID-19. Study-wide background: T cells, B-cell-depleted T cells, or PBMCs supplied cDNA or gDNA.

V was cut by 2 bases and J by 4 bases, with 14 bases left in between. The CDR3 contains 15 residues. CDR1 is LGHNA, CDR2 YNFKEQ, per germline. Authors' methods: Amplified reference gene primers provided the basis for estimating nucleated cell counts. Produced via immunoSEQ multiplex PCR; TCRdb's table is partial and in-frame only. V and J calls and clone size follow that table, whereas D and trimming were derived from the DNA. In the table there are roughly 380,000 clones, roughly 90% of which are singletons. This TCR derives from a woman in her 40s with COVID-19, enrolled during active disease. The genes are TRBV4-2 and TRBJ1-2; no clear D. The source material was peripheral blood. The CDR3 loop reads CASSQTPPNSYGYTF. The CDR3, as DNA: TGTGCCAGCAGCCAAACCCCTCCTAACTCCTATGGCTACACCTTC.